This TCR beta chain comes out of a study of T cell changes during pregnancy in multiple sclerosis. Measured with immunoSEQ multiplex PCR; TCRdb has only the in-frame clones, and not every one. The sample has about 40,000 clones, 70% to 90% seen once. The source material was CD4+ T cells from peripheral blood mononuclear cells, sampled before pregnancy. This receptor was obtained from a female donor with multiple sclerosis, enrolled in a pregnancy study.

CDR3 amino acids: CASSQDPGEGYNEQFF. The DNA of the CDR3 is TGCGCCAGCAGCCAAGACCCGGGGGAGGGGTACAATGAGCAGTTCTTC. The chain links TRBV4-1 to TRBJ2-1, with TRBD2 identical over 7 bases. This CDR3 has 16 amino acids. V shed 0 bases, J shed 4 bases, and the junction held 6 bases outside the gene matches. Per germline, CDR1 MGHRA and CDR2 YSYEKL.